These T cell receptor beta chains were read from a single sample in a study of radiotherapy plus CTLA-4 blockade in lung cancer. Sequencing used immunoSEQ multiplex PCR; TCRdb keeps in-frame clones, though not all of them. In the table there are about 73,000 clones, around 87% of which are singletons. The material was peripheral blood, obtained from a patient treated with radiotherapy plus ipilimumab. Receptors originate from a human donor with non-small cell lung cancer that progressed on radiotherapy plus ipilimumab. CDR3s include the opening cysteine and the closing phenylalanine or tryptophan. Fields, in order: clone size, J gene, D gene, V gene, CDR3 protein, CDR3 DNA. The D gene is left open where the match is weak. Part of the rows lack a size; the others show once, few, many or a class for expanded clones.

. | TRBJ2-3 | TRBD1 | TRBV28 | CASSSGQGWTDTQYF | TGTGCCAGCAGTTCCGGACAGGGTTGGACAGATACGCAGTATTTT
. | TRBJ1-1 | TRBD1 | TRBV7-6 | CASSHLGQGAEAFF | TGTGCCAGCAGCCACCTCGGACAGGGCGCTGAAGCTTTCTTT
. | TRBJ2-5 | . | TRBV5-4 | CASSLGTQDWETQYF | TGTGCCAGCAGCTTAGGGACCCAGGACTGGGAGACCCAGTACTTC
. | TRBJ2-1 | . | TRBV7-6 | CASSLSSSPEQFF | TGTGCCAGCAGCTTATCCTCGTCTCCTGAGCAGTTCTTC
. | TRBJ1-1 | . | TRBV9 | CASSVAGLNTEAFF | TGTGCCAGCAGCGTAGCGGGGTTAAACACTGAAGCTTTCTTT
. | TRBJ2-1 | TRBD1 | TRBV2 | CASSEDLGTGYNEQFF | TGTGCCAGCAGTGAAGATTTGGGGACAGGGTACAATGAGCAGTTCTTC
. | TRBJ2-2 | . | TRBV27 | CASSLSTGIGELFF | TGTGCCAGCAGTTTAAGTACAGGGATCGGGGAGCTGTTTTTT
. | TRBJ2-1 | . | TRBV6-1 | CASSDVGSGYEQFF | TGTGCCAGCAGTGATGTCGGGAGCGGCTATGAGCAGTTCTTC
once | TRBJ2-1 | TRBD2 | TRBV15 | CATKPGLAGYTNEQFF | TGTGCCACCAAACCGGGACTAGCGGGATACACCAATGAGCAGTTCTTC
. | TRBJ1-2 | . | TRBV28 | CASGGAWAGYTF | TGTGCCAGCGGCGGGGCATGGGCGGGCTACACCTTC
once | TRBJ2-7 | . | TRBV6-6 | CASSYSRLQSYEQYF | TGTGCCAGCAGTTACTCGAGGCTTCAATCCTACGAGCAGTACTTC
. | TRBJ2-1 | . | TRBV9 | CASSVTSSYNEQFF | TGTGCCAGCAGCGTAACCAGCTCCTACAATGAGCAGTTCTTC
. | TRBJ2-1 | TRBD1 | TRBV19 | CASSISKQGSEQFF | TGTGCCAGTAGTATATCCAAACAGGGGAGTGAGCAGTTCTTC
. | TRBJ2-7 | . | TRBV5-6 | CASSLAVYEQYF | TGTGCCAGCAGCTTGGCGGTTTACGAGCAGTACTTC
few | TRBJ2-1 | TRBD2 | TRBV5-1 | CASSGGTSSVNEQFF | TGCGCCAGCAGCGGAGGGACTAGCTCGGTCAATGAGCAGTTCTTC
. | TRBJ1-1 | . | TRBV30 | CAWIPATEAFF | TGTGCCTGGATCCCGGCCACTGAAGCTTTCTTT
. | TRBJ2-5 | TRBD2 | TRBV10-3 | CAISDFSGSKETQYF | TGTGCCATCAGTGATTTTAGCGGGAGTAAAGAGACCCAGTACTTC
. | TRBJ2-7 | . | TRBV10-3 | CAIARVVSEQYF | TGTGCCATCGCCAGGGTGGTCTCCGAGCAGTACTTC
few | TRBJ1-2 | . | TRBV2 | CASSSTGAASYGYTF | TGTGCCAGCAGCTCAACCGGGGCTGCCTCCTATGGCTACACCTTC
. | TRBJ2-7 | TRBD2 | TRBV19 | CASSFTTSGRAHEQYF | TGTGCCAGTAGTTTTACAACTAGCGGGAGGGCCCACGAGCAGTACTTC
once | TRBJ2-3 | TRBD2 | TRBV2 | CASSVNLSGRVVDTQYF | TGTGCCAGCAGTGTCAACCTAAGCGGGAGGGTAGTAGATACGCAGTATTTT
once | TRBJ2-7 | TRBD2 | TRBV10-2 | CASIGTSGSYEQYF | TGCGCCAGCATCGGGACTAGCGGCTCCTACGAGCAGTACTTC
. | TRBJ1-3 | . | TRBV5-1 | CASSSAPGSGNTIYF | TGCGCCAGCAGCTCCGCTCCCGGCTCGGGAAACACCATATATTTT
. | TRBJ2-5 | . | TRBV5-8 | CASSLRPSVQETQYF | TGTGCCAGCAGCCTCCGACCATCGGTCCAAGAGACCCAGTACTTC
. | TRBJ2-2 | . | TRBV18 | CASSPHGTGELFF | TGTGCCAGCTCACCTCACGGCACCGGGGAGCTGTTTTTT
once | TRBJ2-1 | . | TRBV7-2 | CASSLGYTGNEQFF | TGTGCCAGCAGCTTGGGGTACACAGGCAATGAGCAGTTCTTC
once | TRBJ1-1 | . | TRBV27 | CASRGGMNTEAFF | TGTGCCAGCAGGGGAGGTATGAACACTGAAGCTTTCTTT
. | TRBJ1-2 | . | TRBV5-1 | CASSQDPGKDYGYTF | TGCGCCAGCAGCCAAGACCCGGGGAAGGACTATGGCTACACCTTC
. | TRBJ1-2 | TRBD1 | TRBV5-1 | CASSLGQGGYGYTF | TGCGCCAGCAGCTTGGGACAGGGTGGCTATGGCTACACCTTC
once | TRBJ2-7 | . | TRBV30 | CAWGRGAGEQYF | TGTGCCTGGGGGCGGGGTGCGGGCGAGCAGTACTTC
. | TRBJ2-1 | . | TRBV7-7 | CASSLSLGSTIEQFF | TGTGCTAGCAGCTTAAGTCTAGGGTCTACAATCGAGCAGTTCTTC
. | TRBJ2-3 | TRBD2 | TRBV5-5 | CASSRTSGPAGDTQYF | TGTGCCAGCAGCCGGACTAGCGGTCCCGCGGGGGATACGCAGTATTTT